What follows are 20 T cell receptor beta chains derived from one specimen sequenced in a study of beta chain features in type 1 diabetes. The whole isolated RNA underwent reverse transcription, so sequencing captured expressed TCRB transcripts. TCRdb's copy holds only in-frame clones and misses some; the assay was immunoSEQ multiplex PCR. The repertoire holds 600,000 to 650,000 clones, 15% to 19% seen once, with approximately 0.093% in the top ten. The sequenced sample consisted of naive CD4+ T cells from blood. Receptor source: a man aged 18 to 30 in good health.

This rearrangement joins TRBV4-3 to TRBJ1-2; D is uncertain. Trimming removed 0 bases at V and 3 bases at J, with 17 bases between. Looked up from germline, CDR1 is LGHNA and CDR2 is YSLEER. CDR3 size: 17 residues. DNA for the CDR3: TGCGCCAGCAGCCAAGATCGACGGGAGAGGTCCTACTATGGCTACACCTTC. Amino acid sequence: CASSQDRRERSYYGYTF.

In this sample, this clone turned up a few times. The CDR3 reads CASSPKGQRNNEQFF. The CDR3 region has the DNA TGTGCCAGCAGCCCGAAGGGACAGCGAAACAATGAGCAGTTCTTC. The chain recombines TRBV7-9 with TRBJ2-1; 7 nucleotides match TRBD1. V lost 5 bases to trimming and J lost 5 bases; unmatched junction nucleotides: 9. The CDR3 has 15 residues. Germline V gives CDR1 SEHNR, CDR2 FQNEAQ (reference sequence).

CDR3 sequence reads: CASSQDLVQGAGYEQYF. The CDR3 nucleotides are TGCGCCAGCAGCCAAGATCTAGTACAGGGGGCCGGGTACGAGCAGTACTTC. V and J are TRBV4-3 and TRBJ2-7; 9 nucleotides align to TRBD1. The CDR3 consists of 17 residues. V gave up 0 bases and J gave up 4 bases; unmatched junction bases: 10. Germline CDR1 is LGHNA and CDR2 is YSLEER.

This rearrangement joins TRBV7-2 to TRBJ2-7; D not resolved. The germline V and J ends were trimmed by 5 bases and 2 bases, with 7 bases remaining between them. Germline CDR1 and CDR2: SGHTA and FQGNSA. This CDR3 has 12 residues. The CDR3 protein is CASSTDAYEQYF. The CDR3 DNA reads as TGTGCCAGCAGCACGGACGCCTACGAGCAGTACTTC.

CDR3 nucleotide sequence: TGTGCCAGCAGGACGACTCTGAAGGTGGGATTGACCCAGTACTTC. This translates into CASRTTLKVGLTQYF. This chain joins TRBV7-8 and TRBJ2-5; D call uncertain. Germline V gene sequence: CDR1 SGHVS, CDR2 FQNEAQ. V lost 6 bases to trimming and J lost 7 bases, with 21 bases between them. CDR3 length: 15 residues.

This clone was counted only a few times. This chain links TRBV2 with TRBJ2-2; unclear D gene. CDR3 length equals 13 residues. CDR1 SNHLY and CDR2 FYNNEI come from the germline V gene. Deletions cut 8 bases from V and 2 bases from J, with 9 bases between. DNA of the CDR3: TGTGCCAGCCTTTGGGGAAACACCGGGGAGCTGTTTTTT. It translates to CASLWGNTGELFF.

This rearrangement joins TRBV9 to TRBJ2-5, with TRBD1 identical over 9 bases. CDR1 is SGDLS and CDR2 is YYNGEE in the germline V gene. The CDR3 contains 17 residues. The junction had 14 bases not matched to a gene; V was cut back by 3 bases and J by 5 bases. The DNA of the CDR3 is TGTGCCAGCAGCGCCTCGGCCGGGACAGGGATTAGTGAGACCCAGTACTTC. Translation: CASSASAGTGISETQYF. Drawing the rest from reference TRBV9 and TRBJ2-5, the complete variable domain is DSGVTQTPKHLITATGQRVTLRCSPRSGDLSVYWYQQSLDQGLQFLIQYYNGEERAKGNILERFSAQQFPDLHSELNLSSLELGDSALYFCASSASAGTGISETQYFGPGTRLLVL.

This sequence joins TRBV7-2 and TRBJ1-4, with D uncertain. Deletions cut 1 base from V and 7 bases from J, with 16 bases between. The CDR3 covers 16 residues. Germline values: CDR1 SGHTA, CDR2 FQGNSA. The CDR3 sequence is CASSLDTRGGGEKLFF. The CDR3 DNA is TGTGCCAGCAGCTTAGATACGCGGGGTGGAGGTGAAAAACTGTTTTTT.

The rearrangement uses TRBV4-1 and TRBJ1-5; 8 nucleotides line up with TRBD1. The junction had 8 bases not matched to a gene; V was cut back by 4 bases and J by 6 bases. Germline V CDR1 and CDR2: MGHRA, YSYEKL. CDR3 size: 15 residues. The CDR3 reads CASSPWTGRVQPQHF. The CDR3 DNA sequence: TGCGCCAGCAGCCCATGGACAGGGCGGGTTCAGCCCCAGCATTTT.

A remark on this clone: The sample has other DNA sequences that encode this CDR3 too. CDR3: CSVVVQETQYF. The CDR3 region has the DNA TGCAGCGTTGTAGTCCAAGAGACCCAGTACTTC. The gene calls are TRBV29-1 and TRBJ2-5; D uncertain. CDR3 length equals 11 residues. Germline lookup yields CDR1 SQVTM and CDR2 ANQGSEA. Deletions cut 4 bases from V and 1 base from J, with 4 bases between.

This clone was counted only a few times. The gene calls are TRBV18 and TRBJ2-7; 7 bases align to TRBD1. The CDR3 covers 15 residues. Germline V gene sequence: CDR1 KGHSH, CDR2 LQKENI. The ends lost 4 bases at V and 2 bases at J; junction bases unmatched: 8. The CDR3 sequence: CASSREQGIPYEQYF. CDR3 DNA sequence: TGTGCCAGCTCACGGGAACAGGGGATACCCTACGAGCAGTACTTC.

This clone turned up a few times. This chain joins TRBV6-1 and TRBJ1-1; D gene unclear. V was shortened by 0 bases and J by 11 bases, with 10 bases between the two germline ends. Germline CDR1 is MNHNS and CDR2 is SASEGT. The CDR3 contains 12 residues. The CDR3: CASSEAGVKAFF. CDR3 DNA sequence: TGTGCCAGCAGTGAAGCTGGTGTCAAGGCTTTCTTT.

This clone was seen a few times. The rearrangement links TRBV30 to TRBJ1-1, with TRBD1 matching 7 bases. CDR1 is GTSNPN, CDR2 SVGIG, per germline (reference sequence). The V gene end was trimmed by 1 base and the J gene end by 10 bases; junction bases not matched to a gene: 6. The CDR3 length is 12 residues. The chain's CDR3 is CAWSGTGDRAFF. The CDR3 nucleotides read TGTGCCTGGAGTGGTACAGGGGACAGAGCTTTCTTT.

This clone was detected many times. This chain connects TRBV7-9 to TRBJ1-1; 7 positions match TRBD1. This CDR3 comprises 14 residues. Germline V gene lookup returns CDR1 SEHNR and CDR2 FQNEAQ (reference sequence). Trimming took 6 bases from V and 1 from J; bases not matched to a gene: 5. The CDR3 is CASRTTGRNTEAFF. The CDR3 DNA is TGTGCCAGCAGGACGACAGGGCGGAACACTGAAGCTTTCTTT.

The chain joins TRBV9 to TRBJ2-3; D gene unclear. Trimming shortened V by 4 bases and J by 6 bases, and 6 bases separated the two germline ends. This CDR3 comprises 11 residues. Per the germline V gene, CDR1 is SGDLS and CDR2 is YYNGEE. The CDR3 reads CASSIGDTQYF. The CDR3 DNA sequence: TGTGCCAGCAGCATAGGGGATACGCAGTATTTT.

This clone was seen a few times. The chain employs TRBV10-2 and TRBJ1-1; TRBD1 agrees at 7 bases. CDR3 size: 13 residues. Germline values: CDR1 WSHSY, CDR2 SAAADI. The V and J ends lost 3 bases and 4 bases, in that order; junction bases with no gene match: 2. CDR3 sequence: CASSESGGTEAFF. For the CDR3, the DNA is TGCGCCAGCAGTGAATCAGGGGGCACTGAAGCTTTCTTT.

The chain joins TRBV4-1 to TRBJ2-1; 10 nucleotides align to TRBD1. CDR1 MGHRA and CDR2 YSYEKL come from the germline V gene. The CDR3 runs 18 residues. The V and J ends lost 3 bases and 4 bases, in that order; junction bases with no gene match: 12. This CDR3 is CASSHTRQGARGYNEQFF. The CDR3 DNA is TGCGCCAGCAGCCATACAAGACAGGGGGCGCGGGGTTACAATGAGCAGTTCTTC.

The sample holds a few counts of this clone. The V and J genes are TRBV7-2 and TRBJ2-7, with 8 bases lining up with TRBD1. CDR1 and CDR2 (germline): SGHTA, FQGNSA. The J segment lost 4 bases and the V segment lost 1 base, leaving 6 bases of the junction unmatched. The CDR3 is made up of 15 amino acids. CDR3 sequence (DNA): TGTGCCAGCAGCTTAGTGGCCAGGGGGCGATACGAGCAGTACTTC. Amino acid sequence: CASSLVARGRYEQYF.

Only a few counts were recorded for this clone. The chain employs TRBV10-3 and TRBJ2-5; 12 positions agree with TRBD2. V dropped 11 bases and J dropped 4; count of bases not matched to a gene: 8. Germline CDR1 is ENHRY and CDR2 is SYGVKD. The CDR3 is 14 amino acids. The CDR3 nucleotides are TGTGCCGCCAAACCGGGACTAGCGGGAGAGACCCAGTACTTC. Its protein product is CAAKPGLAGETQYF.

This clone turned up a few times. The V call is TRBV5-1, the J call TRBJ1-1, with a tentative D call TRBD1 (5 bases). V was clipped by 4 bases and J by 0 bases, with 13 bases between them. This CDR3 has 15 residues. Germline loops: CDR1 SGHRS, CDR2 YFSETQ. The CDR3 DNA reads TGCGCCAGCAGCCTTAGGACGGGACTGAACACTGAAGCTTTCTTT. Translated, it gives CASSLRTGLNTEAFF. Together with reference TRBV5-1 and TRBJ1-1, the CDR3 gives the full variable domain: KAGVTQTPRYLIKTRGQQVTLSCSPISGHRSVSWYQQTPGQGLQFLFEYFSETQRNKGNFPGRFSGRQFSNSRSEMNVSTLELGDSALYLCASSLRTGLNTEAFFGQGTRLTVV.